Listed here are 28 T cell receptor beta chains from one sample, sequenced in a study of T cells after yellow fever vaccination. Each CDR3 protein is one row after TCRdb ran MiXCR on the 5' RACE reads. The sample holds about 580,000 distinct CDR3 sequences; around 17% are singletons and the top ten take around a sixth. Sequences were derived from PBMCs, sampled roughly 5 days after the first yellow fever vaccination. All receptors derive from a man younger than 35 who received the YFV17D yellow fever vaccine.

This clonotype appeared a few times. This CDR3 is CASAHQGEGTGELFF. CDR3 DNA: TGTGCCAGTGCACATCAGGGCGAAGGCACCGGGGAGCTGTTTTTT. The chain carries TRBV6-1 and TRBJ2-2; D possibly corresponds to TRBD1 (5 bases). The V end lost 9 bases, the J end lost 4 bases, and 18 bases lay between the germline ends. From germline, CDR1 is MNHNS and CDR2 SASEGT. The CDR3 spans 15 residues.

This clonotype has more than one count but fewer than ten. The rearrangement links TRBV6-1 to TRBJ1-6; no definite D call. Trimming left V 6 bases short and J 10 bases short, with 19 bases between. CDR3 size: 15 residues. Germline V CDR1 and CDR2: MNHNS, SASEGT. The CDR3: CASSTPRAASSPLHF. The CDR3 DNA is TGTGCCAGCAGCACACCCCGGGCAGCAAGCTCACCCCTCCACTTT.

This clonotype was observed a single time. One junction end does not reproduce the germline sequence, and a read error may be involved. This sequence joins TRBV12-3 or TRBV12-4 and TRBJ2-5; possible D gene TRBD2, 7 bases. This CDR3 is built from 13 residues. CDR3: CVSSQGRVKTQYF. CDR3 nucleotide sequence: TGTGTCAGCAGTCAGGGGAGGGTCAAGACCCAGTACTTC.

The rearrangement joins TRBV5-6 to TRBJ1-5; D might be TRBD1 (5 bases). Trimming took off 4 bases at V and 7 bases at J, with 15 bases between the two ends. The V gene's germline CDR1 is SGHDT and CDR2 YYEEEE. CDR3 size: 14 residues. CDR3 DNA sequence: TGTGCCAGCAGCCAAACCCCGGGGGGGCAGCCCCAGCATTTT. It is translated as CASSQTPGGQPQHF.

The CDR3 DNA follows: TGTGCCAGCACGGGCGGGGGTGAAGCTTTCTTT. This translates into CASTGGGEAFF. This sequence joins TRBV6-6 and TRBJ1-1, with D maybe TRBD1 (5 bases). Trimming took 7 bases from V and 7 from J, leaving 10 bases between them. Germline V CDR1 and CDR2: MNHNY, SVGAGI (reference sequence). The CDR3 runs 11 residues.

The chain recombines TRBV12-3 or TRBV12-4 with TRBJ2-2; TRBD2 agrees at 7 bases. The CDR3 covers 15 residues. V lost 6 bases to trimming and J lost 5 bases; unmatched junction nucleotides: 9. The CDR3 nucleotides read TGTGCCAGCAGCGGCGGACTAGTTTGGACCGGGGAGCTGTTTTTT. Its protein product is CASSGGLVWTGELFF.

V gene TRBV18 combines with J gene TRBJ2-5; D may be TRBD2 (5 bases). The CDR3 has 15 amino acids. V was trimmed by 2 bases and J by 1 base, leaving 11 bases between them. CDR1 is KGHSH and CDR2 is LQKENI in the germline V gene. The CDR3, as DNA: TGTGCCAGCTCACCAGGCGTAACTAGCCAAGAGACCCAGTACTTC. Translated, it gives CASSPGVTSQETQYF.

This clonotype was observed a few times. V gene TRBV6-5 combines with J gene TRBJ1-2; D remains unclear. The V end was cut by 3 bases, the J end by 0 bases, with 11 bases between. There are 15 residues in the CDR3. CDR1 is MNHEY, CDR2 SVGAGI, per germline. The CDR3 bases are TGTGCCAGCAGTTATCGTCGGGTAGCTAACTATGGCTACACCTTC. Translated: CASSYRRVANYGYTF.

This clonotype has a handful of counts. The chain is built from TRBV6-1 and TRBJ1-1; 7 positions match TRBD1. CDR1 is MNHNS, CDR2 SASEGT, per germline. The CDR3 sequence is 14 residues long. V lost 3 bases and J lost 2; bases outside the gene matches: 3. The CDR3 coding sequence is TGTGCCAGCAGTGAGGACAGGAAAAACACTGAAGCTTTCTTT. Translation: CASSEDRKNTEAFF.

This clonotype has just a few counts. V usage is TRBV12-3 or TRBV12-4 and J usage is TRBJ2-3; D is ambiguous. The CDR3 has 11 residues. Trimming took off 4 bases at V and 7 bases at J, with 6 bases between the two ends. Here the CDR3 reads CASSSLYTQYF. CDR3 DNA sequence: TGTGCCAGCAGTTCCCTGTATACGCAGTATTTT.

This clonotype was picked up many times. The chain employs TRBV4-2 and TRBJ2-3; D call uncertain. The V end lost 0 bases, the J end lost 11 bases, and 24 bases lay between the germline ends. The V gene's germline CDR1 is LGHNA and CDR2 YNFKEQ. This CDR3 is 17 amino acids long. Here the CDR3 reads CASSQDLLNPMEVKQYF. The CDR3 DNA sequence: TGTGCCAGCAGCCAAGATTTACTAAACCCAATGGAAGTTAAGCAGTATTTT.

Concerning this clonotype: One end of the junction does not line up with germline, which may come from a read error. The chain uses TRBV4-3 and TRBJ2-6; tentatively, D is TRBD1 or TRBD2 (6 bases each). This CDR3 is built from 17 residues. Germline values: CDR1 LGHNA, CDR2 YSLEER. Here the CDR3 reads CASSQGTQGTGADVLTF. The DNA of the CDR3 is TGCGCCAGCAGCCAAGGAACCCAGGGGACTGGGGCCGACGTCCTGACTTTC.

This clonotype occurred a few times. V gene TRBV5-1 combines with J gene TRBJ2-2; TRBD2 matches at 8 bases. The length of the CDR3 is 15 residues. The V gene's germline CDR1 is SGHRS and CDR2 YFSETQ. V dropped 4 bases and J dropped 3; count of bases not matched to a gene: 5. This chain's CDR3 is CASSPGTRHTGELFF. The CDR3 DNA reads TGCGCCAGCAGCCCCGGGACTAGACACACCGGGGAGCTGTTTTTT.

This clonotype showed up just a few times. This rearrangement joins TRBV20-1 to TRBJ2-1, with D perhaps matching TRBD2 (5 bases). The germline V and J ends were trimmed by 5 bases and 7 bases, with 12 bases remaining between them. CDR1 is DFQATT and CDR2 is SNEGSKA in the germline V gene (reference sequence). The CDR3 covers 12 residues. The CDR3 spells CSAVRGFNEQFF. The CDR3 DNA reads as TGCAGTGCTGTCCGGGGTTTTAATGAGCAGTTCTTC.

This clonotype was counted a few times. The chain has TRBV5-4 and TRBJ2-6, with D perhaps assigned TRBD1 or TRBD2 (5 bases each). The CDR3 length is 14 residues. Germline V gene lookup returns CDR1 SGHNT and CDR2 YYREEE (reference sequence). Trimming removed 6 bases at V and 4 bases at J, with 11 bases between. In nucleotides, the CDR3 is TGTGCCAGCAACGGGGCCTTGGGGGCCAACGTCCTGACTTTC. Translated, it gives CASNGALGANVLTF.

This clonotype has only a few counts. V and J are TRBV7-9 and TRBJ2-2; TRBD1 agrees at 7 bases. With 3 bases clipped from V and 7 bases from J, the junction kept 5 bases outside the gene matches. This CDR3 comprises 14 residues. CDR1 SEHNR and CDR2 FQNEAQ come from the germline V gene (reference sequence). The CDR3 nucleotides read TGTGCCAGCAGCTTCCTACAGGGGAACGGGGAGCTGTTTTTT. It is translated as CASSFLQGNGELFF. The complete variable domain, with remaining parts taken from reference TRBV7-9 and TRBJ2-2, reads DTGVSQNPRHKITKRGQNVTFRCDPISEHNRLYWYRQTLGQGPEFLTYFQNEAQLEKSRLLSDRFSAERPKGSFSTLEIQRTEQGDSAMYLCASSFLQGNGELFFGEGSRLTVL.

About this clonotype: At one boundary the junction diverges from the germline segment, which might be a read error. The chain combines TRBV12-3 or TRBV12-4 with TRBJ2-3, with a possible D match to TRBD2 (5 bases). This CDR3 is 11 amino acids long. The CDR3 DNA is TGTGCCAGCAGGTTAGCGGATACGCAGTATTTT. Protein: CASRLADTQYF.

The V and J genes are TRBV7-2 and TRBJ2-5, with TRBD2 matching over 7 bases. Germline CDR1 SGHTA, CDR2 FQGNSA. This CDR3 spans 15 amino acids. V shed 5 bases, J shed 6 bases, and the junction held 12 bases outside the gene matches. CDR3 sequence (DNA): TGTGCCAGCAGCCAACTATGGGGGGGAGAAAAGACCCAGTACTTC. Protein sequence: CASSQLWGGEKTQYF.

This clonotype has only one observation. Relative to the germline gene, one junction end is altered; a read error may explain this. The chain recombines TRBV4-1 with TRBJ2-3; weak D call: TRBD2 (5 bases). From germline, CDR1 is MGHRA and CDR2 YSYEKL. This CDR3 spans 16 amino acids. In DNA form, the CDR3 reads TGCGCCAGCAGCCAAGAACAGCGGTCCGACACAGATACGCATTATTTT. Amino acid sequence: CASSQEQRSDTDTHYF.

The chain has TRBV7-2 and TRBJ2-1; D may be TRBD2 (7 bases). This CDR3 has 16 amino acids. Between the trimmed V and J ends, which lost 5 bases and 4 bases, there was a span of 18 bases. In germline, CDR1 is SGHTA, CDR2 FQGNSA. The CDR3, as DNA: TGTGCCAGCAGCCACCTAGGGGGGGGCCGGTACAATGAGCAGTTCTTC. Its translation is CASSHLGGGRYNEQFF.

This clonotype was detected a few times. CDR3 nucleotides: TGTGCCAGCAGCTTCCGGACAGGGCAGGGTTCACCCCTCCACTTT. This gives the protein CASSFRTGQGSPLHF. The rearrangement uses TRBV7-9 and TRBJ1-6; 8 positions agree with TRBD1. J lost 9 bases, V lost 3 bases, and 7 bases had no gene match. The CDR3 totals 15 residues. Germline CDR1 is SEHNR and CDR2 is FQNEAQ (reference sequence). The full variable domain, completed using reference TRBV7-9 and TRBJ1-6, is DTGVSQNPRHKITKRGQNVTFRCDPISEHNRLYWYRQTLGQGPEFLTYFQNEAQLEKSRLLSDRFSAERPKGSFSTLEIQRTEQGDSAMYLCASSFRTGQGSPLHFGNGTRLTVT.

The chain links TRBV6-5 to TRBJ1-1; D perhaps matches TRBD1 (5 bases). From germline, CDR1 is MNHEY and CDR2 SVGAGI. The CDR3 is made up of 15 amino acids. V lost 1 base, J lost 4 bases, and 13 bases lay in between. CDR3: CASSYWTQGGTEAFF. The CDR3 nucleotides read TGTGCCAGCAGTTACTGGACCCAGGGTGGCACTGAAGCTTTCTTT.

The CDR3 protein is CASSSFRLAGNQETQYF. CDR3 sequence (DNA): TGTGCCAGCAGTTCCTTCCGGCTAGCGGGGAACCAAGAGACCCAGTACTTC. The J gene is TRBJ2-5, the V gene TRBV6-2 or TRBV6-3, with TRBD2 matching 9 bases. Per the germline V gene, CDR1 is MNHEY and CDR2 is SVGEGT. This CDR3 is 17 amino acids long. V shed 4 bases and J 0 bases; nucleotides not matched to a gene: 9.

The table lists this clonotype with a few counts. The chain recombines TRBV4-2 with TRBJ1-5, with D perhaps TRBD1 (6 bases). From germline, CDR1 is LGHNA and CDR2 YNFKEQ. Trimming pared 1 base from V and 6 bases from J, leaving 13 bases between. The CDR3 is made up of 15 amino acids. CDR3 coding DNA: TGTGCCAGCAGCCAAGGGGCAGGGGAAGGTCAGCCCCAGCATTTT. Its protein product is CASSQGAGEGQPQHF.

The gene calls are TRBV4-3 and TRBJ2-1; D possibly corresponds to TRBD1 (6 bases). The CDR3 sequence is 16 residues long. Germline CDR1 is LGHNA and CDR2 is YSLEER. The germline V and J ends were trimmed by 2 bases and 9 bases, with 20 bases remaining between them. The CDR3 loop reads CASSQLIKGVLGEQFF. In DNA, the CDR3 is TGCGCCAGCAGCCAACTAATCAAGGGGGTTCTAGGTGAGCAGTTCTTC.

This clonotype came up many times. The chain couples TRBV28 to TRBJ1-5; D possibly corresponds to TRBD1 (5 bases). V was trimmed by 6 bases and J by 3 bases, leaving 18 bases between them. Germline V gene lookup returns CDR1 MDHEN and CDR2 SYDVKM. This CDR3 contains 16 residues. The CDR3 here is CASSTPGRGPNQPQHF. The CDR3 coding sequence is TGTGCCAGCAGCACCCCGGGTAGGGGCCCCAATCAGCCCCAGCATTTT.

This clonotype was counted only a few times. The chain has TRBV10-3 and TRBJ2-3; 10 bases are shared with TRBD1. This CDR3 spans 15 amino acids. V lost 4 bases and J lost 6; bases outside the gene matches: 7. From germline, CDR1 is ENHRY and CDR2 SYGVKD. CDR3 amino acids: CAISVGTGARDTQYF. The CDR3 DNA is TGTGCCATCAGTGTTGGGACAGGGGCGAGGGATACGCAGTATTTT.

This clonotype was counted between two and nine times. The chain carries TRBV20-1 and TRBJ2-1; either TRBD1 or TRBD2 may supply D (6 bases each). CDR1 and CDR2 from the germline V gene are DFQATT and SNEGSKA (reference sequence). The CDR3 spans 14 residues. Trimming cost V 2 bases and J 2 bases, with 10 bases left between them. The CDR3 spells CSARRGAAYNEQFF. The CDR3, as DNA: TGCAGTGCTAGAAGGGGGGCCGCCTACAATGAGCAGTTCTTC.